The source of this T cell receptor beta chain is a study of blood T cells in healthy people across ages. The CDR3 is 15 residues long. Trimming removed 5 bases from V and 4 bases from J, with 16 bases in between. Germline V CDR1 and CDR2: SGHTA, FQGNSA. The authors extracted at least 6 micrograms of total RNA per sample. Through a sample-barcoded 5' primer and a J-beta primer mix, a second PCR was run for roughly 6 to 11 cycles. A single record per CDR3 protein comes from TCRdb applying MiXCR to the 5' RACE reads. The sample lists about 730,000 distinct CDR3 sequences, around 40% occurring once. The TCR was taken from a woman aged 60-75 years in good health. This rearrangement joins TRBV7-2 to TRBJ2-3; D may be TRBD1 or TRBD2 (6 bases each). The sample was blood. The CDR3 DNA follows: TGTGCCAGCAGCCCCCCCGGGGGCCGATCAGATACGCAGTATTTT. Translating it yields CASSPPGGRSDTQYF.